This T cell receptor beta chain was sequenced in a study of blood T cell repertoires in COVID-19. Study background: From the United States, Italy and Spain came samples of acute and convalescent COVID-19.

From germline, CDR1 is SEHNR and CDR2 FQNEAQ (reference sequence). CDR3 length: 13 amino acids. Trimming took 6 bases from V and 6 from J; bases not matched to a gene: 7. The data were produced by immunoSEQ multiplex PCR, yet TCRdb's version contains in-frame clones alone and is incomplete. The sample has roughly 110,000 clones, around 89% seen once. This clone was counted a single time. The receptor was isolated from a woman in her forties or fifties with acute or convalescent COVID-19. V usage is TRBV7-9 and J usage is TRBJ1-2, with 7 bases identical to TRBD1. The sample consisted of peripheral blood. The CDR3, as DNA: TGTGCCAGCAGTTCGAACAGGGGAGATGGCTACACCTTC. Its translation: CASSSNRGDGYTF.